The entry below gives a single T cell receptor (beta chain) sequence along with its context. It has no known antigen specificity. No clone much larger than this one lies a single base away; base qualities are absent. The receptor library was made with the immunoSEQ multiplex PCR assay. A mixture of 60 forward primers for TCR Vbeta segments and 13 reverse primers for TCR Jbeta segments was used in the multiplex PCR. The CDR3 region of rearranged TCR beta genes was amplified from genomic DNA with a multiplex PCR assay. The amplified TCR beta libraries were sequenced on the Illumina HiSeq System as 87-base-pair reads. On the study's bioinformatics: Across the 670 or so repertoires, a later analysis counted 80 million or so unique TCR beta chains, around 11 million of which were shared by at least two donors. Raw reads were error-corrected and collapsed into unique sequences by a nearest-neighbor algorithm in which closely related sequences were merged to remove PCR and sequencing errors. To assign V, D and J gene segments, CDR3 sequences were aligned to IMGT reference sequences. For a sequence to be retained, a match of at least six nucleotides to both a V gene segment and a J gene segment was required. Rearrangements were called productive when the CDR3 lacked stop codons and stayed in frame with V and J; all others were non-productive. Following IMGT convention, CDR3 was defined as the stretch from the second conserved V-encoded cysteine up to the conserved J-encoded phenylalanine. In an earlier analysis of some 550 of the donors, sequences lacking an unambiguous match to a single V gene segment were excluded. An earlier analysis of 450 to 650 of the donors called V segments functional above 56.7% productive rearrangements and segregating when the between-donor standard deviation exceeded 5%. To diagnose cytomegalovirus status from the catalog of TCR beta chain sequences, a statistical classification framework was built. V and J gene assignment, in a later analysis, came from comparing TCR nucleotide sequences with IMGT/GENE-DB human TR gene sequences. Using the TCRdist pipeline, a later analysis assigned CDR3 sequences along with most-parsimonious VDJ recombination scenarios. In a later analysis, each TCR beta chain was defined by its CDR3 amino acid sequence together with its V-gene family, and reads without a unique V-gene family were excluded. As a way to deal with suspected cross-contamination and a sequencing artifact, a later analysis dropped 640 or so nucleotide sequences that were highly shared and had low generation probability. In a later analysis, a clonal expansion index for each public chain was calculated from normalized within-repertoire ranks of inferred template counts. In a later analysis, generation probabilities were computed using a VDJ recombination model fitted to out-of-frame rearrangements, and the results were checked against IGoR. Hypergeometric tests were used in a later analysis to score TCR-TCR, TCR-HLA and TCR-CMV co-occurrence, with a repertoire-size bias correction applied to the TCR pairs. A later analysis estimated false discovery rates by permuting HLA or CMV assignments 20 times. A later analysis grouped co-occurring TCRs with DBSCAN, adding TCRdist sequence similarity when clustering within HLA-allele-positive subsets. For co-occurrence clustering, repertoires with fewer than 30,000 or more than 120,000 public chains were excluded, along with four to six repertoires with anomalous nucleotide sharing. TCRdb limited this immuneACCESS table to in-frame rearrangements with V and J called. A share of clones is missing; checked studies link under half to unresolved V genes, and the rest is unexplained. That table is the source of V, J and clone size, and D and trimming were worked out from the DNA. In all, the sample holds hundreds of thousands of clones, and almost 80% of those were seen once. The ten biggest clones cover approximately 1.8% of the sample.

The data belong to a study of cytomegalovirus exposure and HLA in healthy donors (dated by TCRdb to 2016 to 2017). Study-wide context: An earlier analysis of a few hundred of the donors reported 276 Gb of sequence data and approximately 120 million unique TCR beta sequences obtained from about 180 million T cells. Donor age, sex, ethnicity and CMV serostatus were compiled alongside the repertoire data. The study was designed to test whether signatures of past pathogen exposure could be identified by cataloging public T cell receptors. In an earlier analysis of 550 to 700 of the donors, high-throughput TCR beta sequencing was used to judge whether each TCR beta V gene segment behaved as functional or pseudogenic. In a later genetic analysis, genome-wide SNP genotypes for about 65% of the 666 donors were used, and that subset was treated as a discovery cohort. A separate validation cohort of over a hundred different subjects was used in addition to the approximately 700-subject first cohort. Because of strong linkage in the cohort, four or five DR-DQ haplotypes were treated as single units for association and clustering. To predict cytomegalovirus infection status, the study brought together high-throughput TCR immunosequencing, statistical association of individual TCRs with disease status, and machine learning. A later analysis re-analyzed previously published TCR beta repertoires from 550 to 700 donors and added high-resolution HLA genotyping to study TCR occurrence patterns. The later analysis used no new phenotypic data to find candidate immune exposures, relying instead on TCR beta sequences and their occurrence across donors. Among the roughly 380 genotyped donors, 81% belonged to the genetic ancestry cluster associated with self-reported Caucasian donors. The number of typed donors differed by locus: 629-630 for A, B, C, DRB1 and DQB1; 500 to 550 for DQA1; over 600 for DPA1; and approximately 450 for DPB1. All discovery cohort repertoires had been generated using a single sequencing platform. On average, around 240,000 unique TCR beta nucleotide sequences were sequenced per donor among 398 genotyped donors of the cohort, with 15% to 20% of those sequences being non-productive. The T cell repertoires of under 700 subjects were profiled by immunosequencing and related to cytomegalovirus serostatus. An early release covering some 640 HLA-typed donors comprised about 290 gigabases of sequencing data and approximately 80 million unique TCR sequences. HLA typing covered class I and class II loci at four-digit resolution.

The cohort comprised 670 or so healthy bone marrow donors. Cohort members were all nominally healthy when sampled, although unrecorded immune exposures were likely present. The donor was CMV seronegative and was included in the group of about 400 seronegative cohort members. A peripheral blood sample was collected from each donor, and TCR beta sequencing was performed on peripheral blood mononuclear cells. Genomic DNA extraction from the blood cell samples was performed with the Qiagen DNeasy Blood Extraction Kit. General study outcomes and caveats: In an earlier analysis of about 600 of the donors, most TCR beta V segments appeared in productive rearrangements about 87% or about 30% of the time, broadly matching IMGT annotations. Correlated functional status among segregating V segments might be attributable to linkage disequilibrium, but an unknown experimental factor could not be ruled out. Three of the identified cytomegalovirus-associated TCR beta chains were confirmed in vitro to be specific for cytomegalovirus antigens. Compared with the roughly 720-donor mean, donors in an Asian-associated ancestry cluster had fewer N-insertions in productive TCRs, according to a later genetic analysis. The study listed 150 to 200 TCR beta chains as associated with cytomegalovirus. At a false discovery rate of 0.05, a later analysis linked about 16,000 TCR beta sequences to specific HLA alleles. According to a later analysis, parvovirus B19, influenza, CMV and Epstein-Barr virus appeared linked to several top co-occurrence clusters. In this cohort, only TCR beta chains were sequenced, and detectable features were limited by the absence of alpha or paired-chain data. Presence/absence analyses assumed roughly uniform sequencing depth across donors, an assumption that may not hold. The sequencing pipeline was judged likely to have produced a cluster of highly shared sequence variants as a technical artifact. In both the original and validation cohorts, the classifier was reported to diagnose cytomegalovirus status with high specificity and sensitivity. In a later genetic analysis, a missense DCLRE1C variant was associated with V-gene and J-gene trimming of TCR beta chains, and the association was replicated in an independent cohort. In a later analysis, HLA-associated TCR beta chains were found to be more clonally expanded and to have lower generation probabilities than equally common non-associated chains. Because HLA typing was missing for some donors at each locus, association tests included only the typed subset. While some public TCRs were present in many individuals, most TCR sequences turned up only very rarely across donors. According to the authors, the approach could potentially be generalized to other disease states and immunological phenotypes. According to a later analysis, TCR association rates differed among HLA loci, with DRB1 alleles showing the most associated TCRs and HLA-C alleles showing the fewest. Because counts were too low, about 15 rarely observed V segments, including chromosome 9 orphons, were left out of the earlier analysis of roughly 600 of the donors. When HLA alleles, especially DR and DQ, strongly co-occurred, attributing TCR associations to individual alleles was difficult. The only immune exposure information available for the cohort was CMV serostatus. In a later analysis, most CMV-associated TCR beta chains were found to appear HLA-restricted, with HLA associations seemingly driven largely by CMV exposure. A further reported finding was that TCR beta sequences accurately predicted the HLA-A and HLA-B alleles for most subjects in the first cohort.

This receptor was obtained from a male donor in good health and CMV-seronegative. Sequenced sample: PBMCs.

The nucleotides are TGTGCCAGCAGCCAAGCTCTAGGGAACACCGGGGAGCTGTTTTTT. The resulting protein is CASSQALGNTGELFF. The chain is assembled from TRBV4-2 and TRBJ2-2; the D gene lacks a confident call. The junction carries 7 bases between V and J, which are trimmed by 1 base and 1 base respectively. Via the germline V gene, CDR1 is LGHNA and CDR2 YNFKEQ. Its CDR3 holds 15 amino acids, cysteine through phenylalanine. Left in the record is the CDR3 DNA by itself, 45 bases read in frame from the first base.